The 30 T cell receptor beta chains below were found in one sample sequenced in a study of T cells in women clearing cervical HPV infection. Assay: immunoSEQ multiplex PCR; the TCRdb copy retains only in-frame clones and omits some. The sample features around 30,000 clones, with 2.5% to 3.5% in its top ten. Sequencing input: blood buffy coat. The receptors derive from a woman aged 18 to 75 with a cervical HPV16 infection that either progressed to CIN3+ or cleared (not recorded which).

About this clone: The observed sequence ends 3 residues before the CDR3 terminus, with the missing tail filled in from the germline J gene. The V and J genes are TRBV20-1 and TRBJ1-2; TRBD1 matches 7 bases. Unmatched junction bases numbered 16, after V lost 2 bases and J lost 7 bases. This CDR3 has 16 amino acids. CDR1 is DFQATT, CDR2 SNEGSKA, per germline (reference sequence). CDR3 loop: CSARKRADRAGAGYTF. The covered CDR3 bases are TGCAGTGCTAGAAAACGGGCCGACAGGGCTGGAGCTGGC.

The CDR3 spells CSAGTGEAFF. The part of the CDR3 DNA that was read is TGCAGCGCCGGGACAGGTGAA. The V and J genes are TRBV29-1 and TRBJ1-1; TRBD1 agrees at 8 bases. The read ends 3 residues early relative to the CDR3; the germline J gene fills the gap. The CDR3 spans 10 residues. Germline CDR1 SQVTM, CDR2 ANQGSEA. Trimming at V came to 7 bases and at J to 7 bases, leaving 2 bases not matched to a gene.

A remark on this clone: Read coverage stops 3 residues before the CDR3 terminus; the germline J gene supplies the remainder. The gene calls are TRBV20-1 and TRBJ1-6; 10 nucleotides agree with TRBD1. This CDR3 comprises 13 residues. Germline values: CDR1 DFQATT, CDR2 SNEGSKA (reference sequence). V lost 5 bases and J lost 7; bases outside the gene matches: 2. CDR3 DNA (partial): TGCAGTGCTTCGACAGGGGGCAATTCACCC. Translation: CSASTGGNSP. The whole CDR3 sequence is CSASTGGNSPLHF.

About this clone: The CDR3 is cut off 3 residues early in the read; its end comes from the germline J gene. The chain recombines TRBV19 with TRBJ1-1; 7 positions match TRBD1. V shed 3 bases and J 6 bases; nucleotides not matched to a gene: 19. CDR3 length: 18 residues. Germline loops: CDR1 LNHDA, CDR2 SQIVND (reference sequence). CDR3 region: CASSITRQGRAEGPEAFF. The covered CDR3 bases are TGTGCCAGTAGTATTACCAGACAGGGTAGGGCCGAGGGTCCTGAA.

Concerning this clone itself: The CDR3 is cut off 3 residues early in the read; its end comes from the germline J gene. The chain uses TRBV18 and TRBJ2-3; 12 nucleotides align to TRBD1. Germline lookup yields CDR1 KGHSH and CDR2 LQKENI. The CDR3 extends over 17 amino acids. The CDR3 region is CASSPTSGQGAAVTQYF. Partial CDR3 DNA: TGTGCCAGCTCACCAACCTCGGGACAGGGGGCTGCGGTGACG. The variable domain in full, completed from reference TRBV18 and TRBJ2-3, reads NAGVMQNPRHLVRRRGQEARLRCSPMKGHSHVYWYRQLPEEGLKFMVYLQKENIIDESGMPKERFSAEFPKEGPSILRIQQVVRGDSAAYFCASSPTSGQGAAVTQYFGPGTRLTVL.

Turning to this clone: The read halts 3 residues ahead of the CDR3 end, with the missing end drawn from the germline J gene. This rearrangement joins TRBV7-9 to TRBJ2-4; D perhaps matches TRBD1 (6 bases). The CDR3 contains 14 residues. Germline V gene data show CDR1 as SEHNR and CDR2 as FQNEAQ (reference sequence). The sequenced part of the CDR3 DNA is TGTGCCAGCGTTTGGGACACTACTAACTATGGT. It translates to CASVWDTTNYG. The entire CDR3 protein is CASVWDTTNYGQYF. Combining the CDR3 with reference TRBV7-9 and TRBJ2-4 gives the whole variable domain DTGVSQNPRHKITKRGQNVTFRCDPISEHNRLYWYRQTLGQGPEFLTYFQNEAQLEKSRLLSDRFSAERPKGSFSTLEIQRTEQGDSAMYLCASVWDTTNYGQYFGAGTRLSVL.

With respect to this clone: The read falls 3 residues short of the CDR3 end, and the missing part is taken from the germline J gene. This chain joins TRBV2 and TRBJ1-5, with TRBD1 identical over 8 bases. The germline V gene has CDR1 SNHLY and CDR2 FYNNEI. J was trimmed by 7 bases and V by 6 bases; bases with no gene match: 8. The CDR3 runs to 14 residues. Partial CDR3 DNA: TGTGCCAGCAGCGCCCAGGGGGCAGGGCAGCCC. Its protein product is CASSAQGAGQP. The CDR3 reads in full as CASSAQGAGQPQHF.

Comment on this clone: The CDR3 end lies 3 residues beyond the end of the read and is filled in from the germline J gene. This sample also contains other DNA sequences that code for the same CDR3. This chain joins TRBV18 and TRBJ2-1; perhaps TRBD1 as D (6 bases). The CDR3 loop spans 16 amino acids. Trimming cost V 6 bases and J 4 bases, with 19 bases left between them. Germline V gene sequence: CDR1 KGHSH, CDR2 LQKENI. The part of the CDR3 DNA that was read is TGTGCCAGCTCGCCGGTCTCTGGGGGCGCGTACAATGAG. Its protein is CASSPVSGGAYNE. The CDR3 in full is CASSPVSGGAYNEQFF.

Remarks on this clone: Sequencing ends 3 residues short of the CDR3 end; the germline J gene provides the rest. V is TRBV12-3 or TRBV12-4 and J is TRBJ1-5, with 9 positions matching TRBD1. With 7 bases clipped from V and 5 bases from J, the junction kept 6 bases outside the gene matches. CDR3 size: 14 residues. The CDR3 reads CASNEQGAHQPQHF. The sequenced CDR3 bases are TGTGCCAGCAACGAACAGGGGGCTCATCAGCCC.

A remark on this clone: Read coverage stops 3 residues before the CDR3 terminus; the germline J gene supplies the remainder. The V gene is TRBV5-1, the J gene TRBJ2-5; a weak D match, TRBD2 (6 bases). The CDR3 is 16 residues long. Per germline, CDR1 SGHRS and CDR2 YFSETQ. CDR3 DNA, as far as it was read: TGCGCCAGCAGCCGAACCCCCGGGGGAGGAAAGGATACC. Residues: CASSRTPGGGKDT. The whole CDR3 protein reads CASSRTPGGGKDTQYF.

Points on this clone: The read terminates 3 residues ahead of where the CDR3 ends, so the germline J gene completes it. V usage is TRBV11-2 and J usage is TRBJ2-5, with D perhaps matching TRBD1 (6 bases). The V end lost 5 bases, the J end lost 5 bases, and 9 bases lay between the germline ends. CDR3 size: 12 residues. Germline V gene sequence: CDR1 SGHAT, CDR2 FQNNGV. CDR3 DNA (partial): TGTGCCAGCAGCATCGACAGGGAGACC. Translation gives CASSIDRET. The whole CDR3 protein reads CASSIDRETQYF.

Points on this clone: The read comes to an end 3 residues before the CDR3 does, leaving the germline J gene to fill in the end. This rearrangement joins TRBV20-1 to TRBJ1-1; TRBD1 matches at 7 bases. V gave up 5 bases and J gave up 5 bases; unmatched junction bases: 11. The germline gives CDR1 DFQATT, CDR2 SNEGSKA (reference sequence). This CDR3 is 14 amino acids long. CDR3 DNA (partial): TGCAGTGCTGTCACAGGGGTGACGGGGACTGAA. Translated, it gives CSAVTGVTGTE. In full, the CDR3 is CSAVTGVTGTEAFF.

On this clone itself: Read data end 3 residues before the CDR3 end; the end is taken from the germline J gene. The rearrangement joins TRBV2 to TRBJ1-1; possibly TRBD1 for D (6 bases). This CDR3 is built from 16 residues. With 6 bases removed from V and 0 bases from J, the gap between germline ends came to 17 bases. The germline V gene has CDR1 SNHLY and CDR2 FYNNEI. CDR3 residues: CASRAEQGNMNTEAFF. CDR3 DNA, as far as it was read: TGTGCCAGCAGGGCGGAACAGGGAAACATGAACACTGAA.

On this clone: The CDR3 goes on 3 residues after the read ends, and that part is filled in from the germline J gene. The rearrangement joins TRBV30 to TRBJ1-2; TRBD1 agrees at 9 bases. This CDR3 is 15 amino acids long. The germline V gene encodes CDR1 GTSNPN and CDR2 SVGIG (reference sequence). The CDR3 bases that were read are TGTGCCTGGAGCCATGGACAGGGGCACGAAGATACC. Translating it yields CAWSHGQGHEDT. The whole CDR3 protein reads CAWSHGQGHEDTYTF.

Comment on this clone: The sequence runs out 3 residues before the end of the CDR3; the remainder is reconstructed from the germline J gene. The same CDR3 can be traced to other DNA sequences in this sample. V and J are TRBV20-1 and TRBJ1-2; D possibly corresponds to TRBD1 (5 bases). The V end was cut by 5 bases, the J end by 2 bases, with 12 bases between. Germline CDR1 and CDR2: DFQATT and SNEGSKA (reference sequence). CDR3 length: 13 residues. The CDR3 sequence: CSALGATNYGYTF. Partial CDR3 DNA: TGCAGTGCTTTAGGGGCGACAAACTATGGC.

Concerning this clone: The read stops 3 residues short of the end of the CDR3; the missing end is completed from the germline J gene. The chain is built from TRBV14 and TRBJ2-3; tentative D call: TRBD1 (5 bases). V was trimmed by 1 base and J by 0 bases, leaving 11 bases between them. There are 16 residues in the CDR3. Germline loops: CDR1 SGHDN, CDR2 FVKESK. This CDR3 reads CASSQVGADSTDTQYF. The sequenced CDR3 bases are TGTGCCAGCAGCCAAGTTGGGGCGGATAGCACAGATACG.

Turning to this clone: The read gets to within 3 residues of the CDR3 end, and the germline J gene fills in the rest. The chain joins TRBV4-2 to TRBJ2-2; no reliable D call. Germline V gives CDR1 LGHNA, CDR2 YNFKEQ. V was cut by 2 bases and J by 3 bases, with 13 bases left in between. This CDR3 is built from 16 residues. Partial CDR3 DNA: TGTGCCAGCAGCCAAATTGTCGGGTCCCACACCGGGGAG. It specifies CASSQIVGSHTGE. From start to end, the CDR3 is CASSQIVGSHTGELFF.

Partial CDR3 DNA: TGCAGTGCTCCCCGTGAGGGTGGTGAAAAA. As protein: CSAPREGGEK. The complete CDR3 reads CSAPREGGEKLFF. The rearrangement links TRBV20-1 to TRBJ1-4, with no clear D. The observed sequence ends 3 residues before the CDR3 terminus, with the missing tail filled in from the germline J gene. Between the trimmed V and J ends, which lost 5 bases and 7 bases, there was a span of 14 bases. Germline values: CDR1 DFQATT, CDR2 SNEGSKA (reference sequence). This CDR3 is built from 13 residues.

A remark on this clone: Read sequence stops 3 residues before the CDR3 end, and the germline J gene provides the missing end. The rearrangement uses TRBV7-8 and TRBJ2-7; 7 bases match TRBD1. CDR1 and CDR2 (germline): SGHVS, FQNEAQ. Trimming took 1 base from V and 0 from J; bases not matched to a gene: 3. The CDR3 loop spans 15 amino acids. The CDR3: CASSLDRGVSYEQYF. The part of the CDR3 DNA that was read is TGTGCCAGCAGCTTAGACAGGGGAGTCTCCTACGAG.

Worth noting for this clone: The CDR3 end lies 3 residues beyond the end of the read and is filled in from the germline J gene. V usage is TRBV29-1 and J usage is TRBJ2-1; 10 bases align to TRBD2. V shed 4 bases, J shed 6 bases, and the junction held 6 bases outside the gene matches. CDR1 and CDR2 from the germline V gene are SQVTM and ANQGSEA. The CDR3 has 14 amino acids. The sequenced part of the CDR3 DNA is TGCAGCGTTGGGAAACTAGCGGGGTTCAATGAG. Its translation: CSVGKLAGFNE. In full, the CDR3 is CSVGKLAGFNEQFF.

Worth noting for this clone: The read terminates 3 residues before the CDR3 end, so the remaining end is supplied by the germline J gene. The rearrangement uses TRBV12-3 or TRBV12-4 and TRBJ2-2; tentatively, D is TRBD1 (6 bases). V gave up 4 bases and J gave up 6 bases, with 9 bases separating them. CDR3 size: 13 residues. The DNA read from the CDR3 is TGTGCCAGCAGTTCTACAGGGCCCGGGGAG. It codes for CASSSTGPGE. The entire CDR3 sequence reads CASSSTGPGELFF.

Comment on this clone: The DNA ends 3 residues before the CDR3 does, and the rest of the CDR3 is filled in from the germline J gene. This sequence joins TRBV20-1 and TRBJ1-1; D is possibly TRBD1 (5 bases). This CDR3 spans 14 amino acids. Trimming cost V 2 bases and J 0 bases, with 10 bases left between them. CDR1 and CDR2 (germline): DFQATT, SNEGSKA (reference sequence). Partial CDR3 DNA: TGCAGTGCTAGACTCGGACACCTGAACACTGAA. This sequence encodes CSARLGHLNTE. The whole CDR3 protein reads CSARLGHLNTEAFF.

On this clone: The read halts 3 residues ahead of the CDR3 end, with the missing end drawn from the germline J gene. This CDR3 is also generated by other DNA sequences in the sample. The gene calls are TRBV30 and TRBJ1-3; D uncertain. Looked up from germline, CDR1 is GTSNPN and CDR2 is SVGIG (reference sequence). CDR3 size: 13 residues. The V and J ends lost 4 bases and 0 bases respectively, with 7 bases between them. This CDR3 reads CAWISDSGNTIYF. CDR3 bases read: TGTGCCTGGATTTCAGACTCTGGAAACACC. The variable domain in full, with the rest retrieved from reference TRBV30 and TRBJ1-3, is SQTIHQWPATLVQPVGSPLSLECTVEGTSNPNLYWYRQAAGRGLQLLFYSVGIGQISSEVPQNLSASRPQDRQFILSSKKLLLSDSGFYLCAWISDSGNTIYFGEGSWLTVV.

About this clone: The read comes to an end 3 residues before the CDR3 does, leaving the germline J gene to fill in the end. This chain connects TRBV18 to TRBJ1-2; the D is unclear. The CDR3 loop spans 16 amino acids. The germline CDR1 and CDR2 sequences are KGHSH and LQKENI. Incomplete CDR3 DNA: TGTGCCAGCTCACCGCGAAGGGCCTCTAGCACAGATACC. Translation: CASSPRRASSTDT. The entire CDR3 reads CASSPRRASSTDTYTF.

Worth noting for this clone: The read stops 3 residues short of the end of the CDR3; the missing end is completed from the germline J gene. The rearrangement uses TRBV11-2 and TRBJ2-7; D unclear. V was pared by 5 bases and J by 3 bases, with 14 bases between. The CDR3 spans 14 residues. Germline V gene lookup returns CDR1 SGHAT and CDR2 FQNNGV. CDR3 DNA (partial): TGTGCCAGCAGCCTAAGTGGGCCATACTACGAG. Its protein is CASSLSGPYYE. The entire CDR3 protein is CASSLSGPYYEQYF.

The chain's CDR3 is CASSRENNSPLFF. CDR3 DNA, as far as it was read: TGTGCCAGCAGCAGGGAGAATAATTCACCA. The genes are TRBV2 and TRBJ1-4; maybe TRBD1 (5 bases). The read gets to within 3 residues of the CDR3 end, and the germline J gene fills in the rest. CDR3 length: 13 residues. The germline V gene has CDR1 SNHLY and CDR2 FYNNEI.

As for this clone: The DNA ends 3 residues before the CDR3 does, and the rest of the CDR3 is filled in from the germline J gene. This chain links TRBV20-1 with TRBJ1-3; 7 nucleotides align to TRBD1. The ends lost 4 bases at V and 3 bases at J; junction bases unmatched: 3. Germline V gene sequence: CDR1 DFQATT, CDR2 SNEGSKA (reference sequence). The CDR3 sequence is 13 residues long. The CDR3 sequence: CSATRDSGNTIYF. Incomplete CDR3 DNA: TGCAGTGCTACCCGGGACAGTGGAAACACC.

The CDR3 spells CASSVGLTYNEQFF. The part of the CDR3 DNA that was read is TGTGCCAGCAGCGTGGGACTAACCTACAATGAG. This chain uses TRBV11-2 with TRBJ2-1; 7 bases line up with TRBD2. The CDR3 goes on 3 residues after the read ends, and that part is filled in from the germline J gene. Per the germline V gene, CDR1 is SGHAT and CDR2 is FQNNGV. CDR3 length equals 14 residues. V gave up 5 bases and J gave up 2 bases; unmatched junction bases: 3. Variable domain in full (rest from reference TRBV11-2 and TRBJ2-1): EAGVAQSPRYKIIEKRQSVAFWCNPISGHATLYWYQQILGQGPKLLIQFQNNGVVDDSQLPKDRFSAERLKGVDSTLKIQPAKLEDSAVYLCASSVGLTYNEQFFGPGTRLTVL.

Details on this clone: The CDR3 extends 3 residues past the end of the read, so its final part is completed from the germline J gene. The chain combines TRBV6-4 with TRBJ2-1; 8 bases are a match to TRBD1. Per the germline V gene, CDR1 is MRHNA and CDR2 is SNTAGT. V gave up 6 bases and J gave up 7 bases; unmatched junction bases: 5. The length of the CDR3 is 13 residues. This CDR3 reads CASSGQGGNEQFF. The sequenced CDR3 bases are TGTGCCAGCAGCGGACAGGGCGGGAATGAG.

Note on this clone: The sequence runs out 3 residues before the end of the CDR3; the remainder is reconstructed from the germline J gene. This sequence joins TRBV28 and TRBJ2-7, with D perhaps TRBD2 (5 bases). Trimming took 6 bases from V and 3 from J, leaving 21 bases between them. Germline V gene sequence: CDR1 MDHEN, CDR2 SYDVKM. This CDR3 contains 16 residues. The CDR3 sequence is CASSSRFGVTVYEQYF. The sequenced part of the CDR3 DNA is TGTGCCAGCAGCTCTCGGTTCGGGGTAACCGTCTACGAG.